The entry below gives a single T cell receptor beta chain sequence along with its context. Its antigen is as yet unknown. TRB rearrangements were amplified by touch-down multiplex PCR with mixed TRB-A/B primers. TCRdb processed the multiplex PCR reads again and assigns one entry to each CDR3 protein, with no DNA. Recorded for this sample: several thousand distinct CDR3 sequences. Germline loops: CDR1 SGHKS, CDR2 YYEKEE (reference sequence). The CDR3 runs to 15 residues. This sample stems from a study of T cell clusters in autoimmune cytopenias. Regarding the study as a whole: No cluster-lack signature appeared between secondary cytopenia and chronic lymphocytic leukemia patients, apparently due to lymphoma masking.

TRB was amplified from about 260 ng of peripheral blood genomic DNA per sample. These data are also associated with another study on T cell repertoires in aging, cancer and after chemotherapy.

The chain employs TRBV5-5 and TRBJ2-7. The sample comprised peripheral blood. This receptor was identified in a human donor in good health. The CDR3 sequence: CASSQPQTTAYEQYF.